This passage covers 3 T cell receptor beta chains from one sample sequenced in a study of blood T cell repertoires in COVID-19. Profiling relied on immunoSEQ multiplex PCR, and the TCRdb table lists in-frame clones only, not all of them. The profile shows 300,000 to 450,000 clones, about 85% of them singletons. Sequenced material: peripheral blood. The source is a woman aged 18 to 35 with acute or convalescent COVID-19.

V is TRBV12-3 or TRBV12-4 and J is TRBJ1-1; D is perhaps TRBD1 (6 bases). The germline V and J ends were trimmed by 5 bases and 5 bases, with 12 bases remaining between them. The CDR3 contains 13 residues. In DNA, the CDR3 is TGTGCCAGCAGTCTCGACAGGCAGACTGAAGCTTTCTTT. This sequence encodes CASSLDRQTEAFF.

The chain uses TRBV5-1 and TRBJ2-1, with D hard to call. In germline, CDR1 is SGHRS, CDR2 YFSETQ. V was cut by 4 bases and J by 8 bases, with 10 bases left in between. The CDR3 spans 12 residues. The chain's CDR3 is CASSARFDEQFF. CDR3 nucleotides: TGCGCCAGCAGCGCTAGGTTCGATGAGCAGTTCTTC.

The chain links TRBV5-6 to TRBJ1-3, with 9 nucleotides matching TRBD1. With V trimmed by 4 bases and J by 0 bases, 5 bases remained unmatched. Germline V gives CDR1 SGHDT, CDR2 YYEEEE. This CDR3 contains 16 residues. DNA for the CDR3: TGTGCCAGCAGCGGAGGGACAGGGCGCTCTGGAAACACCATATATTTT. Its translation: CASSGGTGRSGNTIYF.